Listed below are T cell receptor beta chains from one sample, sequenced in a study of blood T cell repertoires in COVID-19. Data came from immunoSEQ multiplex PCR; TCRdb stores just in-frame clones and leaves some out. The sample records about 300,000 clones, 87% being singletons. Material: PBMCs or T cells enriched from blood (not recorded which). The receptors were sampled from a woman aged 30 to 39 who had recovered from COVID-19. The CDR3 runs from the conserved cysteine through the conserved F or W. Fields, in order: clone size, V gene, D gene, J gene, CDR3 protein, CDR3 DNA. The D gene is left open where the match is weak. Not all rows give a size; the values are once, few, many and, for expanded clones, a class.

size: .
V: TRBV7-2
D: TRBD2
J: TRBJ2-1
CDR3: CASSLPVLAGGPNEQFF
DNA: TGTGCCAGCAGCCTACCCGTTTTAGCGGGGGGCCCCAATGAGCAGTTCTTC

size: .
V: TRBV9
D: .
J: TRBJ2-3
CDR3: CASSVVEGPRSTQYF
DNA: TGTGCCAGCAGCGTAGTGGAGGGGCCCAGGAGTACGCAGTATTTT

size: .
V: TRBV7-2
D: TRBD1
J: TRBJ2-7
CDR3: CASSSRGRDRVYEQYF
DNA: TGTGCCAGCAGCTCCCGGGGGAGGGACAGGGTCTACGAGCAGTACTTC

size: .
V: TRBV10-3
D: .
J: TRBJ1-1
CDR3: CAISEPSRGRTEAFF
DNA: TGTGCCATCAGTGAGCCGTCCCGGGGGAGGACTGAAGCTTTCTTT

size: once
V: TRBV6-5
D: .
J: TRBJ1-6
CDR3: CASSYSAAPSNSPLHF
DNA: TGTGCCAGCAGTTACTCCGCCGCACCCAGTAATTCACCCCTCCACTTT

size: .
V: TRBV30
D: TRBD2
J: TRBJ2-1
CDR3: CAWAGTSSYNEQFF
DNA: TGTGCCTGGGCCGGGACTAGCTCCTACAATGAGCAGTTCTTC

size: .
V: TRBV6-6
D: .
J: TRBJ1-1
CDR3: CASRVETETSEAFF
DNA: TGTGCCAGCAGGGTAGAGACGGAGACCTCTGAAGCTTTCTTT

size: .
V: TRBV6-1
D: .
J: TRBJ2-7
CDR3: CASSGYQGPAVFEQYF
DNA: TGTGCCAGCAGTGGATATCAGGGGCCTGCAGTATTCGAGCAGTACTTC

size: .
V: TRBV20-1
D: .
J: TRBJ2-5
CDR3: CSARPQETQYF
DNA: TGCAGTGCCCGTCCCCAAGAGACCCAGTACTTC

size: .
V: TRBV3-1/TRBV3-2
D: .
J: TRBJ2-1
CDR3: CASSARDEGLHEQFF
DNA: TGTGCCAGCAGCGCGCGGGATGAGGGGCTCCATGAGCAGTTCTTC

size: .
V: TRBV29-1
D: TRBD1
J: TRBJ2-1
CDR3: CSGRTGDNEQFF
DNA: TGCAGCGGGAGGACAGGGGACAATGAGCAGTTCTTC

size: .
V: TRBV7-3
D: .
J: TRBJ2-5
CDR3: CASSPGGNQETQYF
DNA: TGTGCCAGCAGCCCCGGAGGGAACCAAGAGACCCAGTACTTC

size: .
V: TRBV18
D: .
J: TRBJ1-1
CDR3: CASSPPGGGGTEAFF
DNA: TGTGCCAGCTCACCACCTGGGGGAGGGGGAACTGAAGCTTTCTTT

size: .
V: TRBV30
D: .
J: TRBJ1-4
CDR3: CACKGSSGEKLFF
DNA: TGTGCCTGCAAAGGGAGTTCCGGGGAAAAACTGTTTTTT

size: .
V: TRBV27
D: TRBD1
J: TRBJ1-5
CDR3: CASSLNDRANQPQHF
DNA: TGTGCCAGCAGTTTAAACGACAGGGCCAATCAGCCCCAGCATTTT

size: .
V: TRBV5-4
D: TRBD1
J: TRBJ1-2
CDR3: CASSDRTGWDYGYTF
DNA: TGTGCCAGCAGCGACCGGACAGGGTGGGACTATGGCTACACCTTC

size: .
V: TRBV19
D: TRBD1
J: TRBJ1-1
CDR3: CASSRSDRGIMNTEAFF
DNA: TGTGCCAGTAGTAGGTCGGACAGGGGTATCATGAACACTGAAGCTTTCTTT

size: .
V: TRBV18
D: .
J: TRBJ2-3
CDR3: CASSPTGNTDTQYF
DNA: TGTGCCAGCTCACCAACAGGAAACACAGATACGCAGTATTTT

size: .
V: TRBV7-3
D: .
J: TRBJ2-5
CDR3: CASSLTGGAETQYF
DNA: TGTGCCAGCAGCTTAACCGGGGGTGCGGAGACCCAGTACTTC

size: .
V: TRBV5-5
D: TRBD1
J: TRBJ1-5
CDR3: CASRTGSGSNQPQHF
DNA: TGTGCCAGCAGGACAGGGAGTGGGAGCAATCAGCCCCAGCATTTT

size: few
V: TRBV6-1
D: TRBD2
J: TRBJ2-7
CDR3: CASSDSPFGGGISYEQYF
DNA: TGTGCCAGCAGTGATTCCCCTTTTGGGGGGGGAATCTCCTACGAGCAGTACTTC

size: .
V: TRBV19
D: .
J: TRBJ1-2
CDR3: CASTSPGDGYTF
DNA: TGTGCCAGTACCTCCCCAGGGGATGGCTACACCTTC

size: .
V: TRBV18
D: .
J: TRBJ1-1
CDR3: CASSPGDRGDEAFF
DNA: TGTGCCAGCTCACCAGGGGACCGGGGGGATGAAGCTTTCTTT

size: .
V: TRBV7-6
D: .
J: TRBJ1-5
CDR3: CASSLAREERGNQPQHF
DNA: TGTGCCAGCAGCTTAGCGCGGGAGGAAAGAGGCAATCAGCCCCAGCATTTT

size: .
V: TRBV11-2
D: .
J: TRBJ1-1
CDR3: CASSPSPGGNTEAFF
DNA: TGTGCCAGCAGCCCTTCCCCGGGGGGAAACACTGAAGCTTTCTTT

size: .
V: TRBV7-2
D: TRBD1
J: TRBJ1-2
CDR3: CASSPSRTGYFYTF
DNA: TGTGCCAGCAGCCCCTCACGGACAGGGTACTTCTACACCTTC

size: once
V: TRBV30
D: .
J: TRBJ1-5
CDR3: CACSPRGDQPQHF
DNA: TGTGCCTGTAGTCCCAGGGGAGATCAGCCCCAGCATTTT

size: .
V: TRBV19
D: .
J: TRBJ2-3
CDR3: CASSGATWVDTQYF
DNA: TGTGCCAGTAGTGGGGCGACCTGGGTAGATACGCAGTATTTT

size: .
V: TRBV13
D: .
J: TRBJ2-3
CDR3: CASSLGGAGRDTQYF
DNA: TGTGCCAGCAGCCTCGGTGGGGCGGGGCGAGATACGCAGTATTTT

size: once
V: TRBV11-2
D: .
J: TRBJ1-1
CDR3: CASSLPGGAKAFF
DNA: TGTGCCAGCAGCCTCCCTGGGGGGGCCAAAGCTTTCTTT

size: few
V: TRBV20-1
D: TRBD1
J: TRBJ1-6
CDR3: CSASTGGDNSPLHF
DNA: TGCAGTGCTAGTACAGGGGGTGATAATTCACCCCTCCACTTT

size: .
V: TRBV11-2
D: .
J: TRBJ2-1
CDR3: CASSPADSYNEQFF
DNA: TGTGCCAGCAGCCCCGCGGACAGCTACAATGAGCAGTTCTTC

size: .
V: TRBV11-2
D: TRBD1
J: TRBJ2-1
CDR3: CASSPGQGALYNEQFF
DNA: TGTGCCAGCAGCCCGGGACAGGGGGCTTTATACAATGAGCAGTTCTTC

size: .
V: TRBV7-9
D: .
J: TRBJ1-2
CDR3: CASSLVQSTNYGYTF
DNA: TGTGCCAGCAGCTTAGTTCAGTCAACCAACTATGGCTACACCTTC

size: .
V: TRBV14
D: .
J: TRBJ1-1
CDR3: CASSRSRNTEAFF
DNA: TGTGCCAGCAGCCGATCGCGGAACACTGAAGCTTTCTTT

size: once
V: TRBV6-2/TRBV6-3
D: TRBD1
J: TRBJ2-7
CDR3: CASSSAAGQGYEQYF
DNA: TGTGCCAGCAGCTCAGCCGCGGGACAGGGATACGAGCAGTACTTC

size: .
V: TRBV27
D: .
J: TRBJ1-1
CDR3: CASSLRSRGFMNTEAFF
DNA: TGTGCCAGCAGTTTAAGGTCCAGGGGATTTATGAACACTGAAGCTTTCTTT

size: .
V: TRBV27
D: .
J: TRBJ1-5
CDR3: CASSAGHNQPQHF
DNA: TGTGCCAGCAGTGCAGGGCACAATCAGCCCCAGCATTTT

size: .
V: TRBV30
D: .
J: TRBJ1-6
CDR3: CAWSGPGPANNSPLHF
DNA: TGTGCCTGGAGTGGCCCCGGTCCCGCCAATAATTCACCCCTCCACTTT

size: .
V: TRBV7-2
D: TRBD1
J: TRBJ1-1
CDR3: CASSLSPGTGGKTEAFF
DNA: TGTGCCAGCAGCCTCTCCCCAGGGACAGGGGGGAAGACTGAAGCTTTCTTT

size: .
V: TRBV9
D: .
J: TRBJ2-2
CDR3: CASSVDPWQGDTGELFF
DNA: TGTGCCAGCAGCGTTGACCCCTGGCAGGGTGACACCGGGGAGCTGTTTTTT

size: .
V: TRBV5-5
D: TRBD1
J: TRBJ2-7
CDR3: CASTLSGGQGHYEQYF
DNA: TGTGCCAGCACCCTGAGTGGCGGACAGGGGCACTACGAGCAGTACTTC

size: .
V: TRBV11-2
D: TRBD2
J: TRBJ2-7
CDR3: CASSPMGGRGAAYEQYF
DNA: TGTGCCAGCAGCCCAATGGGGGGGCGGGGGGCTGCCTACGAGCAGTACTTC

size: .
V: TRBV19
D: .
J: TRBJ1-3
CDR3: CASSMSPSSGNTIYF
DNA: TGTGCCAGTAGTATGTCCCCGAGCTCTGGAAACACCATATATTTT

size: .
V: TRBV2
D: .
J: TRBJ1-1
CDR3: CASSDIGDKGTEAFF
DNA: TGTGCCAGCAGTGATATTGGGGACAAAGGGACTGAAGCTTTCTTT

size: .
V: TRBV6-5
D: .
J: TRBJ1-1
CDR3: CASSTPLRTEAFF
DNA: TGTGCCAGCAGTACCCCACTCCGGACAGAAGCTTTCTTT

size: .
V: TRBV19
D: .
J: TRBJ1-2
CDR3: CASSVAGGSNYGYTF
DNA: TGTGCCAGTAGTGTTGCTGGGGGCTCCAACTATGGCTACACCTTC

size: .
V: TRBV10-3
D: .
J: TRBJ1-4
CDR3: CAISESLLINEKLFF
DNA: TGTGCCATCAGTGAGTCCTTACTGATTAATGAAAAACTGTTTTTT

size: .
V: TRBV6-5
D: .
J: TRBJ1-2
CDR3: CASSYQGSYGYTF
DNA: TGTGCCAGCAGTTATCAGGGTAGCTATGGCTACACCTTC

size: .
V: TRBV3-1/TRBV3-2
D: .
J: TRBJ2-5
CDR3: CASSPVLRRVDQETQYF
DNA: TGTGCCAGCAGCCCGGTCTTAAGGCGGGTAGATCAAGAGACCCAGTACTTC

size: .
V: TRBV7-2
D: .
J: TRBJ1-2
CDR3: CASSFDPTRTVRDGYTF
DNA: TGTGCCAGCAGCTTCGACCCAACCCGGACAGTTAGGGATGGCTACACCTTC

size: .
V: TRBV29-1
D: .
J: TRBJ1-3
CDR3: CSARSGALSGNTIYF
DNA: TGCAGCGCCCGTTCTGGGGCGCTATCTGGAAACACCATATATTTT

size: .
V: TRBV27
D: TRBD1
J: TRBJ1-3
CDR3: CASSAGTASGNTIYF
DNA: TGTGCCAGCAGTGCAGGGACAGCCTCTGGAAACACCATATATTTT